Listed below are T cell receptor beta chains from one sample, sequenced in a study of radiotherapy plus CTLA-4 blockade in lung cancer. Profiled with immunoSEQ multiplex PCR; TCRdb holds only in-frame clones, not every one. The sample lists 75,000 to 100,000 clones; 82% were seen once. The sample consisted of peripheral blood, taken from a patient treated with radiotherapy plus ipilimumab. The origin of the receptors is a human donor with non-small cell lung cancer who had a partial response to radiotherapy plus ipilimumab. The conserved cysteine and the conserved F or W are not part of the CDR3 here.

V	J	CDR3
TRBV5-4	TRBJ2-1	ASSLGGSSISYNEQF
TRBV28	TRBJ1-1	ASIGDRLITEAF
TRBV4-1	TRBJ1-2	ASSQEGQANYGYT
TRBV7-9	TRBJ2-2	ASSSDGDTGELF
TRBV5-1	TRBJ2-7	ASSQTGNYEQY
TRBV5-1	TRBJ2-2	ASSSGGDGTGELF
TRBV13	TRBJ1-2	ASSTSGGADYGYT
TRBV18	TRBJ1-2	ASSPPGQTLFAGYT
TRBV20-1	TRBJ1-1	SADRQKEAF
TRBV4-1	TRBJ2-1	ASSQMSTAYNEQF
TRBV5-4	TRBJ2-5	ASSLEGRGQVRETQY
TRBV27	TRBJ2-1	ASSPLADSYNEQF
TRBV10-2	TRBJ2-3	ASTPTSGRTDTQY
TRBV6-5	TRBJ1-4	ARQGIYATNEKLF
TRBV30	TRBJ2-3	AGSLSTDTQY
TRBV11-2	TRBJ2-7	ASSSSRSRHEQY
TRBV7-2	TRBJ2-7	ASSPAGVGYEQY
TRBV6-1	TRBJ2-2	ASTPTSGVPGELF
TRBV5-1	TRBJ1-3	ASSLEVRGFENTIY
TRBV7-2	TRBJ2-7	ASSLGRLAENYEQY
TRBV9	TRBJ1-6	ASSAGGVPGSPLH
TRBV28	TRBJ2-7	ASSPRTGIDEQY
TRBV6-1	TRBJ2-1	ASSEAGGTGRDQF
TRBV9	TRBJ1-2	ASSVPGGGGYT
TRBV5-1	TRBJ2-5	ASSPITGKANRETQY
TRBV9	TRBJ2-1	ASSVVSSEAEQF
TRBV19	TRBJ1-5	ASSIDRGGNQPQH
TRBV11-2	TRBJ2-7	ASSLGTSGTYEQY
TRBV12-1	TRBJ2-4	ASSFGGLAKNIQY
TRBV28	TRBJ2-3	ASSFISGTDTQY
TRBV4-2	TRBJ2-3	ASSQEAASTDTQY
TRBV5-4	TRBJ2-1	ASSLELAREQF
TRBV9	TRBJ2-2	ASSVVGGLAANTGELF
TRBV6-1	TRBJ1-2	ASSTGGTGYGYT
TRBV10-3	TRBJ1-6	AISESGGVLFDSPLH
TRBV7-8	TRBJ2-5	ASSAEGTGGKETQY
TRBV10-1	TRBJ2-2	ASSESGTPGNTGELF
TRBV18	TRBJ2-2	ASSLDTLGSTGELF
TRBV25-1	TRBJ1-3	ASSGQVGNTIY
TRBV5-1	TRBJ2-2	ASSGQVSGELF
TRBV7-2	TRBJ2-1	ASSTVAARSYNEQF
TRBV6-5	TRBJ1-1	ASSYYGTGGTEAF
TRBV2	TRBJ2-1	ASSDPGQGTNEQF
TRBV7-3	TRBJ2-5	ASSAGQGAKETQY
TRBV28	TRBJ2-2	ASSPGRTTRTGELF
TRBV27	TRBJ1-2	ASSYVRGAGGYT